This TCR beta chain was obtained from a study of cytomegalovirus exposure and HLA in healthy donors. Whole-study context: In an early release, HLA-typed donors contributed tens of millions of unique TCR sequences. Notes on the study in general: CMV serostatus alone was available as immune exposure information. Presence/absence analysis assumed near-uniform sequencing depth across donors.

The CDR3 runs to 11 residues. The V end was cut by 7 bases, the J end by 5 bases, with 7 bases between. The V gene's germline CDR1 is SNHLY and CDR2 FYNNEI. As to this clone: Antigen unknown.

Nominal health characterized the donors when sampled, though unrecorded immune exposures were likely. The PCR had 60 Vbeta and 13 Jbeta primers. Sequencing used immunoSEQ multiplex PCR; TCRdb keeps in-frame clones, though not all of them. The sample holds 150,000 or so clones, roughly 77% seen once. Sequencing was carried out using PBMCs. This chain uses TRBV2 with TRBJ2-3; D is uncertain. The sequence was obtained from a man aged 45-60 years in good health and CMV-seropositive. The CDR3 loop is CASTTKDTQYF. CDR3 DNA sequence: TGTGCCAGCACGACAAAAGATACGCAGTATTTT.